What follows is one T cell receptor (beta chain) and its context. The length of the CDR3 is 15 residues. These data belong to a study of blood T cell repertoires in COVID-19. The table came from immunoSEQ multiplex PCR; TCRdb's copy has only in-frame clones and leaves some out. Here the sample spans around 380,000 clones, more than 70% being singletons. Sequences were obtained from PBMCs or T cells enriched from blood (not recorded which). The V gene is TRBV21-1, the J gene TRBJ1-2; TRBD1 was called by the table and not checked on the DNA. TRBV21-1 constitutes a pseudogene. The receptor was derived from a young man who had recovered from COVID-19. The CDR3, as DNA: TGTGCCAGCAGAATACAGGGGGCCCCCAACTATGGCTACACCTTC. Translation: CASRIQGAPNYGYTF.